These 16 T cell receptor beta chains were all obtained from the same sample, sequenced in a study of shared clonotypes between healthy human individuals. This table comes from immunoSEQ multiplex PCR, and its TCRdb copy is limited to in-frame clones, with some not included. Among about 2 million clones listed, roughly 95% were seen once. Naive CD8 cells lacked CD45RO, underwent positive selection for CCR7 and left out terminally differentiated effector memory CD45RA+ cells. Material for sequencing was naive CD8+ T cells sorted from blood. These receptors came from a man aged 18 to 29 in good health.

The chain combines TRBV19 with TRBJ2-1; D remains unclear. The V and J ends lost 3 bases and 9 bases respectively, with 18 bases between them. The CDR3 has 15 residues. Per germline, CDR1 LNHDA and CDR2 SQIVND (reference sequence). In nucleotides, the CDR3 is TGTGCCAGTAGTATCCTCAACATAAAGAACGCTGAGCAGTTCTTC. Amino acids: CASSILNIKNAEQFF.

The V gene is TRBV19, the J gene TRBJ1-6, with a tentative D call TRBD1 (6 bases). The V gene's germline CDR1 is LNHDA and CDR2 SQIVND (reference sequence). V lost 6 bases, J lost 8 bases, and 14 bases lay in between. The CDR3 spans 14 residues. CDR3 amino acids: CASRYFAGDSPLHF. For the CDR3, the DNA is TGTGCCAGTAGGTACTTTGCAGGGGATTCACCCCTCCACTTT. The variable domain in full, with the rest retrieved from reference TRBV19 and TRBJ1-6, is DGGITQSPKYLFRKEGQNVTLSCEQNLNHDAMYWYRQDPGQGLRLIYYSQIVNDFQKGDIAEGYSVSREKKESFPLTVTSAQKNPTAFYLCASRYFAGDSPLHFGNGTRLTVT.

The CDR3 DNA reads as TGTGCCAGCAGCTCCGGGACAGGGGGCTATGGGAACACCATATATTTT. It translates to CASSSGTGGYGNTIYF. J is TRBJ1-3 and V is TRBV13; the match to TRBD1 covers 12 bases. CDR3 length: 16 residues. The trim removed 4 bases at V and 7 bases at J, leaving 8 bases unmatched. The germline gives CDR1 PRHDT, CDR2 FYEKMQ (reference sequence).

This sequence joins TRBV19 and TRBJ1-1; TRBD1 aligns across 9 bases. Germline V gene lookup returns CDR1 LNHDA and CDR2 SQIVND (reference sequence). The CDR3 is made up of 15 amino acids. V gave up 6 bases and J gave up 8 bases; unmatched junction bases: 13. This chain's CDR3 is CASSRDRVTLNEAFF. The CDR3 nucleotides are TGTGCCAGTAGCCGGGACAGGGTAACCCTTAACGAAGCTTTCTTT.

The rearrangement uses TRBV7-6 and TRBJ2-1, with D perhaps TRBD2 (6 bases). The CDR3 has 13 residues. The V and J ends lost 7 bases and 5 bases respectively, with 12 bases between them. Germline V gene lookup returns CDR1 SGHVS and CDR2 FNYEAQ. CDR3 amino acids: CASNHGGNNEQFF. The CDR3 DNA sequence: TGTGCCAGCAATCATGGGGGGAACAATGAGCAGTTCTTC.

This rearrangement joins TRBV5-1 to TRBJ1-2; 8 bases are a match to TRBD1. Trimming removed 2 bases from V and 6 bases from J; junction bases left unmatched: 9. Germline CDR1 and CDR2: SGHRS and YFSETQ. The CDR3 has 15 amino acids. This chain's CDR3 is CASSFEQGAFNGYTF. CDR3 DNA: TGCGCCAGCAGCTTTGAGCAGGGGGCTTTTAATGGCTACACCTTC.

The chain recombines TRBV7-8 with TRBJ1-2; 12 bases line up with TRBD1. The CDR3 is 16 amino acids. Looked up from germline, CDR1 is SGHVS and CDR2 is FQNEAQ. Trimming took 2 bases from V and 3 from J; bases not matched to a gene: 4. For the CDR3, the DNA is TGTGCCAGCAGCTTACTCGGGACAGGGGGCTACTATGGCTACACCTTC. Its translation is CASSLLGTGGYYGYTF. Full variable domain (rest looked up from reference TRBV7-8 and TRBJ1-2): GAGVSQSPRYKVAKRGQDVALRCDPISGHVSLFWYQQALGQGPEFLTYFQNEAQLDKSGLPSDRFFAERPEGSVSTLKIQRTQQEDSAVYLCASSLLGTGGYYGYTFGSGTRLTVV.

This clone turned up a few times. The chain combines TRBV19 with TRBJ1-2; D unclear. The CDR3 is 10 residues long. Germline loops: CDR1 LNHDA, CDR2 SQIVND (reference sequence). Trimming removed 6 bases from V and 5 bases from J, with 4 bases in between. The CDR3: CASSAYGYTF. Here the CDR3 DNA reads TGTGCCAGTAGCGCGTATGGCTACACCTTC. Variable domain in full (rest from reference TRBV19 and TRBJ1-2): DGGITQSPKYLFRKEGQNVTLSCEQNLNHDAMYWYRQDPGQGLRLIYYSQIVNDFQKGDIAEGYSVSREKKESFPLTVTSAQKNPTAFYLCASSAYGYTFGSGTRLTVV.

Details on this clone: The same CDR3 arises from other DNA sequences in this sample as well. This chain connects TRBV4-3 to TRBJ2-1; D is ambiguous. V was cut by 0 bases and J by 9 bases, with 6 bases left in between. The CDR3 runs to 12 residues. The V gene's germline CDR1 is LGHNA and CDR2 YSLEER. The CDR3 DNA follows: TGCGCCAGCAGCCAAGATTTAGGTGAGCAGTTCTTC. Encoded protein: CASSQDLGEQFF.

The CDR3 reads CASSDVGALYNEQFF. The CDR3 DNA is TGCGCCAGCAGTGATGTGGGAGCCCTCTACAATGAGCAGTTCTTC. The chain is built from TRBV10-2 and TRBJ2-1; tentatively, D is TRBD2 (5 bases). V lost 3 bases, J lost 3 bases, and 12 bases lay in between. The CDR3 has 15 residues. Per germline, CDR1 WSHSY and CDR2 SAAADI.

This clone was found once. The chain links TRBV27 to TRBJ2-6; D possibly corresponds to TRBD2 (6 bases). V gave up 11 bases and J gave up 0 bases, with 11 bases separating them. Germline assignment: CDR1 MNHEY and CDR2 SMNVEV (reference sequence). The CDR3 has 14 residues. The chain's CDR3 is CASAGGSGANVLTF. Here the CDR3 DNA reads TGTGCCTCAGCCGGGGGCTCTGGGGCCAACGTCCTGACTTTC. The full variable domain, in which reference TRBV27 and TRBJ2-6 provide the parts outside the CDR3, is EAQVTQNPRYLITVTGKKLTVTCSQNMNHEYMSWYRQDPGLGLRQIYYSMNVEVTDKGDVPEGYKVSRKEKRNFPLILESPSPNQTSLYFCASAGGSGANVLTFGAGSRLTVL.

This rearrangement joins TRBV5-1 to TRBJ2-7, with 10 bases matching TRBD2. With 3 bases clipped from V and 0 bases from J, the junction kept 3 bases outside the gene matches. Germline V lookup: CDR1 SGHRS, CDR2 YFSETQ. The CDR3 has 15 residues. The CDR3 nucleotides read TGCGCCAGCAGCTCGGGACTAGCGATCTCCTACGAGCAGTACTTC. Protein sequence: CASSSGLAISYEQYF.

The chain joins TRBV4-1 to TRBJ1-6; D gene uncertain. CDR1 is MGHRA, CDR2 YSYEKL, per germline. The V end was cut by 0 bases, the J end by 0 bases, with 9 bases between. The CDR3 covers 17 residues. The CDR3 loop reads CASSQEGPGSYNSPLHF. The CDR3 region has the DNA TGCGCCAGCAGCCAAGAGGGCCCAGGCTCCTATAATTCACCCCTCCACTTT.

The chain couples TRBV11-1 to TRBJ2-2; 8 bases match TRBD2. V trimming: 5 bases; J trimming: 2 bases; junction bases outside the gene matches: 4. The germline gives CDR1 SGHAT, CDR2 FQDESV (reference sequence). This CDR3 contains 15 residues. CDR3 sequence reads: CASSILAGNTGELFF. The CDR3 DNA reads TGTGCCAGCAGCATCCTAGCGGGCAACACCGGGGAGCTGTTTTTT.

As regards this clone: Other DNA sequences within the sample encode an identical CDR3. The chain joins TRBV19 to TRBJ2-7; D not certain. CDR3 length: 13 residues. Germline V gene sequence: CDR1 LNHDA, CDR2 SQIVND (reference sequence). The V gene lost 1 base and the J gene lost 2 bases, with 6 bases spanning the gap. The CDR3 region is CASSIGVTYEQYF. Written as DNA, the CDR3 is TGTGCCAGTAGTATAGGGGTGACCTACGAGCAGTACTTC.

This clone was seen a single time. This chain joins TRBV6-6 and TRBJ2-5; 7 bases line up with TRBD1. The CDR3 covers 14 residues. J gave up 7 bases and V 5 bases, and 10 bases lay outside the gene matches. Germline V gene sequence: CDR1 MNHNY, CDR2 SVGAGI (reference sequence). The CDR3 is CASSPGTVLWTQYF. CDR3 nucleotide sequence: TGTGCCAGCAGTCCCGGGACAGTTCTCTGGACCCAGTACTTC.